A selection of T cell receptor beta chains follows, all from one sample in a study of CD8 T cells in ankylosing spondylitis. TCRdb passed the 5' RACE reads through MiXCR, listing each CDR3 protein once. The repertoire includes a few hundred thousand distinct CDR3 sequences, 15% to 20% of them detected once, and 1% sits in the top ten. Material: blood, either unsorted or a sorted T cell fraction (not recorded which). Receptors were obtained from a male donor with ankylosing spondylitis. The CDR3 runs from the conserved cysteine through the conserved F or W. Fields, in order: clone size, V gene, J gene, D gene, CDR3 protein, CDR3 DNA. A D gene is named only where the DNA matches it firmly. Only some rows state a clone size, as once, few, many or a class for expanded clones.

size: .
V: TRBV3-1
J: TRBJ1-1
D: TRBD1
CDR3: CASSQENRGYETEAFF
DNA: TGTGCCAGCAGCCAAGAGAACAGGGGGTATGAGACTGAAGCTTTCTTT

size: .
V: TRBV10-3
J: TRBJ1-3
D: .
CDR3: CAIGEMGAGNTIYF
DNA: TGTGCCATCGGAGAGATGGGAGCTGGAAACACCATATATTTT

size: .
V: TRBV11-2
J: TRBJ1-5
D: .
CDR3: CASSSNFRDPGYSNQPQHF
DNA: TGTGCCAGCAGCTCGAACTTCCGGGACCCGGGTTATAGCAATCAGCCCCAGCATTTT

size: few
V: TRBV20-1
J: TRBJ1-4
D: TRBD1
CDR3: CSARDRGANEKLFF
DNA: TGCAGTGCTAGGGACAGGGGAGCTAATGAAAAACTGTTTTTT

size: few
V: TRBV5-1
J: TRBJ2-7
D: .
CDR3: CASSLRQTADRQYF
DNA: TGCGCCAGCAGCTTACGGCAAACAGCCGATCGGCAGTACTTC

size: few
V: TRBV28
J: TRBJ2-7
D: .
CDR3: CASSLGWGDYEQYF
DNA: TGTGCCAGCAGTTTAGGGTGGGGGGACTACGAGCAGTACTTC

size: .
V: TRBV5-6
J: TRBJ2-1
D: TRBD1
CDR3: CASSRTGGQSYNEQFF
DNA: TGTGCCAGCAGCCGAACAGGGGGTCAATCCTACAATGAGCAGTTCTTC

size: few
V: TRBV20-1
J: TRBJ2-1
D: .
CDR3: CSGRPSVTYNEQFF
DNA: TGCAGTGGCAGGCCTAGCGTAACCTACAATGAGCAGTTCTTC

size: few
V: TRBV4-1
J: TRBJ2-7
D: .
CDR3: CASSHNAGLSRSYEQYF
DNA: TGCGCCAGCAGCCATAACGCCGGCCTCAGTAGAAGCTACGAGCAGTACTTC

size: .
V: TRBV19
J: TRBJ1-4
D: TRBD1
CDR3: CASSLISGGAGEKLFF
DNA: TGTGCCAGTAGTCTCATCTCAGGGGGAGCAGGGGAAAAACTGTTTTTT

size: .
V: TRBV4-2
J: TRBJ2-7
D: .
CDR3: CASSQDYGNSASYEQYF
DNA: TGTGCCAGCAGCCAAGATTATGGTAATAGCGCGTCCTACGAGCAGTACTTC

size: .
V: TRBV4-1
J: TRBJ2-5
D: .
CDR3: CASSQDSPPSPSLQTQYF
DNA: TGCGCCAGCAGCCAAGATAGCCCGCCGTCCCCTAGCCTGCAGACCCAGTACTTC

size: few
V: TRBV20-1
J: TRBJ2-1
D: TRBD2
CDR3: CSARESGGPDEQFF
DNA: TGCAGTGCTAGAGAAAGCGGGGGGCCCGATGAGCAGTTCTTC

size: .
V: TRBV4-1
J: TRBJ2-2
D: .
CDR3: CASSRGAGNTGELFF
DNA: TGCGCCAGCAGCCGTGGAGCGGGGAACACCGGGGAGCTGTTTTTT

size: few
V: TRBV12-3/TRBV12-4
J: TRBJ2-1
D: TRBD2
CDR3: CASTSGDRYNEQFF
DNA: TGTGCCAGCACCAGCGGGGATAGGTACAATGAGCAGTTCTTC

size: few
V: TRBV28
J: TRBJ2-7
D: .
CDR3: CASTLDPYSYEQYF
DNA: TGTGCCAGCACCCTCGACCCTTACTCCTACGAGCAGTACTTC

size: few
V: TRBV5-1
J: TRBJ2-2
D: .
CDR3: CASSFVGNPNTGELFF
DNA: TGCGCCAGCAGCTTTGTCGGGAACCCGAACACCGGGGAGCTGTTTTTT

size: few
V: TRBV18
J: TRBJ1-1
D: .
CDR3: CASSPKGATEAFF
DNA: TGTGCCAGCTCACCCAAAGGGGCCACTGAAGCTTTCTTT

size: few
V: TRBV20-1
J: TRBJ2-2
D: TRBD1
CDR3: CSALRTGSNTGELFF
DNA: TGCAGTGCTTTACGGACAGGGTCGAACACCGGGGAGCTGTTTTTT

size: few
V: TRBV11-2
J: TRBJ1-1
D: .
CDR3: CASSLYAVLNTEAFF
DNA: TGTGCCAGCAGCTTATACGCCGTTCTTAACACTGAAGCTTTCTTT

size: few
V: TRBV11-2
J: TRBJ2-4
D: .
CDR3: CASSLELKNIQYF
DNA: TGTGCCAGCAGCTTAGAACTAAAAAACATTCAGTACTTC

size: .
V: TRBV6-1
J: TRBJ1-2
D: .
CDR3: CASSPGTFSAYTF
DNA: TGTGCCAGCAGCCCCGGGACATTTTCTGCCTACACCTTC

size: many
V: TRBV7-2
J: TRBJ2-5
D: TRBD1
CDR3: CASSLHQPGTGSGTQYF
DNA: TGTGCCAGCAGCCTCCATCAGCCCGGGACAGGTAGCGGGACCCAGTACTTC

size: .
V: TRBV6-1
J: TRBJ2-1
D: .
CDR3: CASSSRRDSPTFF
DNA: TGTGCCAGCAGTAGCAGGCGGGACAGCCCAACATTCTTC

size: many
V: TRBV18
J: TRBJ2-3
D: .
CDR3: CASSPGSADTQYF
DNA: TGCGCCAGCAGCCCGGGGAGTGCAGATACGCAGTATTTT

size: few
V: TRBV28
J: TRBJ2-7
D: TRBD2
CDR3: CASNPSGSSEQYF
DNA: TGTGCCAGCAACCCTAGCGGGAGCTCCGAGCAGTACTTC

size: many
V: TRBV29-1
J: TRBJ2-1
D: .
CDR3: CSVPRGSGGSYNEQFF
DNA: TGCAGCGTTCCGAGGGGTAGCGGAGGGTCCTACAATGAGCAGTTCTTC

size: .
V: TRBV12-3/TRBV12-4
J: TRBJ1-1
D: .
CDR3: CASSFGSWETEAFF
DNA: TGTGCCAGCAGTTTTGGATCCTGGGAGACTGAAGCTTTCTTT

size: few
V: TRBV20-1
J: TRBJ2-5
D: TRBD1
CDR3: CSAGQKETQYF
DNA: TGCAGTGCGGGACAGAAGGAGACCCAGTACTTC

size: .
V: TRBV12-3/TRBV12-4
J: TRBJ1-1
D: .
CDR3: CASSPDRPYVNTEAFF
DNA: TGTGCCAGCAGCCCCGACAGGCCCTATGTGAACACTGAAGCTTTCTTT

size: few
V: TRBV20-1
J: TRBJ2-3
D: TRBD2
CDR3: CSALAGGPDTQYF
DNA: TGCAGTGCTCTAGCGGGAGGGCCAGATACGCAGTATTTT

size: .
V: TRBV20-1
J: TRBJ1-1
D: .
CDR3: CSARDGGHPEAFF
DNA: TGCAGTGCTAGAGACGGGGGACATCCTGAAGCTTTCTTT

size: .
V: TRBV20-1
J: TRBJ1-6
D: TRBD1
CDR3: CSARAEDRDNSPLHF
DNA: TGCAGTGCTAGGGCCGAGGACAGGGATAATTCACCCCTCCACTTT

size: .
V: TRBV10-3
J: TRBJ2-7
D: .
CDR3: CAISASEGGSYEQYF
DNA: TGTGCCATCAGTGCGTCGGAAGGGGGGAGCTACGAGCAGTACTTC

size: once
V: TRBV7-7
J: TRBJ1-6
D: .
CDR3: CASSLSLQSPLHF
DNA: TGTGCCAGCAGCTTATCCCTCCAGTCACCCCTCCACTTT

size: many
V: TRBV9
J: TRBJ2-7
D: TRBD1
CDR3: CASSASGTDYEQYF
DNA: TGTGCCAGCAGCGCTTCCGGGACAGACTACGAGCAGTACTTC

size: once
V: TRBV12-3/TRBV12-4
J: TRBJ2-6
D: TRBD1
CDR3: CASSRTGGGGANVLTF
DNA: TGTGCCAGCAGCCGCACAGGGGGCGGAGGGGCCAACGTCCTGACTTTC

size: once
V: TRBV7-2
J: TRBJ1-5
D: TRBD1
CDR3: CASSFGTAHQPQHF
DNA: TGTGCCAGCAGCTTCGGGACAGCTCATCAGCCCCAGCATTTT

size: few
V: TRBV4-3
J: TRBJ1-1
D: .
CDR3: CASSQDGQWNTEAFF
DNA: TGCGCCAGCAGCCAAGATGGCCAGTGGAACACTGAAGCTTTCTTT

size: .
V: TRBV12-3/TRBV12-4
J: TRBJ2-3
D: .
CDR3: CASSLSPGALTPFTDTQYF
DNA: TGTGCCAGCAGTTTGTCCCCGGGCGCCTTAACACCTTTCACAGATACGCAGTATTTT

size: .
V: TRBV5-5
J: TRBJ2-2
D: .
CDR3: CASSLLVALNTGELFF
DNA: TGTGCCAGCAGCTTGTTGGTAGCGTTGAACACCGGGGAGCTGTTTTTT

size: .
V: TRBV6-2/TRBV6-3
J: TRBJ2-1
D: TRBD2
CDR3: CASSYELEGAGVANEQFF
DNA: TGTGCCAGCAGTTACGAACTAGAGGGAGCGGGAGTGGCAAATGAGCAGTTCTTC

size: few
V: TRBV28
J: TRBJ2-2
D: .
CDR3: CASSFAFYPGELFF
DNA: TGTGCCAGCAGTTTCGCGTTTTATCCCGGGGAGCTGTTTTTT

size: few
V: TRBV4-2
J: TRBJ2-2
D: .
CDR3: CASSRPQRTGELFF
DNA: TGTGCCAGCAGCCGACCCCAAAGAACCGGGGAGCTGTTTTTT